One sample yielded the 27 T cell receptor beta chains listed below, sequenced in a study of OX40 agonist ivuxolimab in advanced cancers. Data came from immunoSEQ multiplex PCR; TCRdb stores just in-frame clones and leaves some out. The sample shows 62,000 or so clones, approximately 84% of them seen only once. Sequences were derived from CD4+ or CD8+ T cells sorted from blood, sampled in a trial of the OX40 agonist ivuxolimab. All receptors derive from an adult with an advanced solid tumor such as melanoma, head and neck, liver or kidney cancer.

The J gene is TRBJ2-2, the V gene TRBV7-9; no firm D call. In germline, CDR1 is SEHNR, CDR2 FQNEAQ (reference sequence). V was clipped by 5 bases and J by 6 bases, with 7 bases between them. There are 12 residues in the CDR3. The CDR3 here is CASSRGPGELFF. CDR3 DNA: TGTGCCAGCAGCCGTGGGCCCGGGGAGCTGTTTTTT.

The gene calls are TRBV5-1 and TRBJ1-3, with D hard to call. This CDR3 contains 14 residues. The germline V and J ends were trimmed by 0 bases and 4 bases, with 8 bases remaining between them. Germline values: CDR1 SGHRS, CDR2 YFSETQ. The CDR3 sequence: CASSLGERGNTIYF. CDR3 sequence (DNA): TGCGCCAGCAGCTTGGGCGAGAGAGGAAACACCATATATTTT.

The V gene is TRBV7-2, the J gene TRBJ2-5; a weak D match, TRBD1 (6 bases). CDR3 length: 14 amino acids. The V gene's germline CDR1 is SGHTA and CDR2 FQGNSA. Trimming took 5 bases from V and 5 from J, leaving 15 bases between them. CDR3 in DNA: TGTGCCAGCAGCCCTGTGACAGGAATGGAGACCCAGTACTTC. As protein: CASSPVTGMETQYF.

This chain links TRBV6-5 with TRBJ1-2; TRBD1 agrees at 7 bases. CDR1 and CDR2 from the germline V gene are MNHEY and SVGAGI. V shed 7 bases, J shed 7 bases, and the junction held 9 bases outside the gene matches. The CDR3 runs to 13 residues. Written as DNA, the CDR3 is TGTGCCAGCACCTCTACAGGGGTGGGTGGCTACACCTTC. It specifies CASTSTGVGGYTF.

This clone was recorded once. J is TRBJ1-1 and V is TRBV29-1; D is unresolved. CDR1 is SQVTM, CDR2 ANQGSEA, per germline. The CDR3 length is 12 residues. Trimming removed 8 bases at V and 1 base at J, with 11 bases between. CDR3 DNA sequence: TGCAGCTTTGGACGGGGGAACACTGAAGCTTTCTTT. It specifies CSFGRGNTEAFF.

The CDR3 region has the DNA TGTGCCAGCAGTTACAGGGCAGGGGAGGTTCGCACTGAAGCTTTCTTT. Protein sequence: CASSYRAGEVRTEAFF. J is TRBJ1-1 and V is TRBV6-5; D possibly corresponds to TRBD1 (6 bases). CDR3 length equals 16 residues. The germline V gene encodes CDR1 MNHEY and CDR2 SVGAGI. Trimming took off 2 bases at V and 4 bases at J, with 17 bases between the two ends.

The chain employs TRBV4-3 and TRBJ2-3, with 11 bases identical to TRBD2. Looked up from germline, CDR1 is LGHNA and CDR2 is YSLEER. CDR3 size: 16 residues. The junction had 2 bases not matched to a gene; V was cut back by 1 base and J by 2 bases. The CDR3 coding sequence is TGCGCCAGCAGCCAAGGACTAGCGGGACCCACAGATACGCAGTATTTT. Its protein product is CASSQGLAGPTDTQYF.

This chain uses TRBV10-2 with TRBJ1-1, with TRBD1 identical over 12 bases. The trim removed 8 bases at V and 1 base at J, leaving 8 bases unmatched. The germline V gene has CDR1 WSHSY and CDR2 SAAADI. This CDR3 spans 16 amino acids. CDR3: CASAGTGGAGNTEAFF. Written as DNA, the CDR3 is TGCGCCAGCGCCGGGACAGGGGGCGCTGGGAACACTGAAGCTTTCTTT.

The rearrangement joins TRBV5-6 to TRBJ1-1; D is perhaps TRBD1 (5 bases). Germline V CDR1 and CDR2: SGHDT, YYEEEE. CDR3 length: 15 amino acids. V was pared by 0 bases and J by 0 bases, with 9 bases between. This chain's CDR3 is CASSLGQIMNTEAFF. The CDR3 DNA follows: TGTGCCAGCAGCTTGGGACAGATCATGAACACTGAAGCTTTCTTT.

The genes are TRBV13 and TRBJ2-3, with a possible D match to TRBD2 (6 bases). Germline V CDR1 and CDR2: PRHDT, FYEKMQ (reference sequence). V was cut by 5 bases and J by 2 bases, with 11 bases left in between. This CDR3 comprises 14 residues. Here the CDR3 reads CASSQRDFTDTQYF. The CDR3 DNA reads TGTGCCAGCAGCCAAAGGGACTTCACAGATACGCAGTATTTT.

The chain joins TRBV29-1 to TRBJ1-2, with D hard to call. Trimming removed 7 bases from V and 5 bases from J, with 11 bases in between. This CDR3 contains 11 residues. CDR1 and CDR2 from the germline V gene are SQVTM and ANQGSEA. The CDR3 nucleotides are TGCAGCGCGTCAGGCTCTTATGGCTACACCTTC. This gives the protein CSASGSYGYTF.

The chain's CDR3 is CASSYAGENTEAFF. The DNA of the CDR3 is TGTGCCAGCAGTTACGCCGGGGAGAACACTGAAGCTTTCTTT. V and J are TRBV6-5 and TRBJ1-1; D is unresolved. The V end lost 2 bases, the J end lost 1 base, and 8 bases lay between the germline ends. CDR3 length equals 14 residues. Germline-derived CDR1 and CDR2 are MNHEY and SVGAGI.

This sequence joins TRBV19 and TRBJ2-5; D possibly corresponds to TRBD1 (6 bases). The CDR3 extends over 14 amino acids. The germline V and J ends were trimmed by 3 bases and 2 bases, with 10 bases remaining between them. Germline lookup yields CDR1 LNHDA and CDR2 SQIVND (reference sequence). The CDR3, as DNA: TGTGCCAGTAGTATTCAGGGGCGGCAAGAGACCCAGTACTTC. Translated: CASSIQGRQETQYF.

This clone has only a few counts. This rearrangement joins TRBV7-2 to TRBJ1-2, with 7 nucleotides matching TRBD1. V shed 2 bases and J 4 bases; nucleotides not matched to a gene: 7. Per the germline V gene, CDR1 is SGHTA and CDR2 is FQGNSA. CDR3 length: 15 amino acids. The CDR3 here is CASSLNDRAVYGYTF. CDR3 nucleotide sequence: TGTGCCAGCAGCTTAAATGACAGGGCAGTCTATGGCTACACCTTC.

This chain joins TRBV7-2 and TRBJ1-2; the D gene is possibly TRBD1 (5 bases). Germline-derived CDR1 and CDR2 are SGHTA and FQGNSA. This CDR3 comprises 14 residues. The germline V and J ends were trimmed by 5 bases and 1 base, with 11 bases remaining between them. This CDR3 is CASSPRDGNYGYTF. DNA for the CDR3: TGTGCCAGCAGCCCCCGGGACGGTAACTATGGCTACACCTTC. Full variable domain (outside the CDR3, taken from reference TRBV7-2 and TRBJ1-2): GAGVSQSPSNKVTEKGKDVELRCDPISGHTALYWYRQSLGQGLEFLIYFQGNSAPDKSGLPSDRFSAERTGGSVSTLTIQRTQQEDSAVYLCASSPRDGNYGYTFGSGTRLTVV.

The rearrangement uses TRBV21-1 and TRBJ1-2; no DNA check was done on the table's D call, TRBD1. TRBV21-1 represents a pseudogene. This CDR3 is built from 9 residues. CDR3: CASKHGYTF. The CDR3 DNA follows: TGTGCCAGCAAACACGGCTACACCTTC.

V usage is TRBV15 and J usage is TRBJ2-2; D is undetermined. CDR1 and CDR2 from the germline V gene are LNHNV and YYDKDF (reference sequence). Trimming shortened V by 8 bases and J by 0 bases, and 10 bases separated the two germline ends. The CDR3 consists of 14 residues. CDR3 bases: TGTGCCACCTCCCCCCGCGCGAACACCGGGGAGCTGTTTTTT. This translates into CATSPRANTGELFF.

This rearrangement joins TRBV4-3 to TRBJ2-2; D remains ambiguous. The CDR3 is made up of 15 amino acids. V lost 5 bases to trimming and J lost 0 bases, with 10 bases between them. The germline CDR1 and CDR2 sequences are LGHNA and YSLEER. The CDR3 DNA reads as TGCGCCAGCAGCTCTGAGCCCACGAACACCGGGGAGCTGTTTTTT. The encoded protein is CASSSEPTNTGELFF.

V usage is TRBV11-2 and J usage is TRBJ2-7, with 8 bases matching TRBD1. Unmatched junction bases numbered 13, after V lost 1 base and J lost 2 bases. Germline-derived CDR1 and CDR2 are SGHAT and FQNNGV. The CDR3 is 18 amino acids. For the CDR3, the DNA is TGTGCCAGCAGCTTAGGTCCCCAGGGGGCCCCAGTCCCCTACGAGCAGTACTTC. As protein: CASSLGPQGAPVPYEQYF.

The genes are TRBV29-1 and TRBJ1-1; a weak D match, TRBD1 (5 bases). The CDR3 spans 14 residues. V shed 0 bases and J shed 11 bases, with 19 bases lying between them. Germline CDR1 and CDR2: SQVTM and ANQGSEA. CDR3 nucleotide sequence: TGCAGCGTTGAAGATCTGGGGGTGGGCTCTGTGGCTTTCTTT. Its translation: CSVEDLGVGSVAFF.

V is TRBV7-9 and J is TRBJ1-1; D not certain. CDR3 length: 15 amino acids. V lost 5 bases to trimming and J lost 0 bases, with 13 bases between them. Germline CDR1 is SEHNR and CDR2 is FQNEAQ (reference sequence). The CDR3: CASSPGPTVNTEAFF. The CDR3 DNA sequence: TGTGCCAGCAGCCCAGGTCCGACGGTGAACACTGAAGCTTTCTTT.

The chain uses TRBV7-2 and TRBJ2-1; D is undetermined. V was shortened by 8 bases and J by 5 bases, with 22 bases between the two germline ends. This CDR3 has 16 amino acids. From germline, CDR1 is SGHTA and CDR2 FQGNSA. CDR3 sequence reads: CASRLIGQHSDNEQFF. As DNA, the CDR3 is TGTGCCAGCCGGCTTATAGGTCAGCATTCGGACAATGAGCAGTTCTTC.

The V and J genes are TRBV19 and TRBJ1-1; D is unclear. This CDR3 spans 18 amino acids. Per germline, CDR1 LNHDA and CDR2 SQIVND (reference sequence). Trimming shortened V by 2 bases and J by 0 bases, and 19 bases separated the two germline ends. The CDR3 DNA follows: TGTGCCAGTAGTATACCCCCCACGGCAGGAAGGATGAACACTGAAGCTTTCTTT. Translating gives CASSIPPTAGRMNTEAFF.

The rearrangement links TRBV6-5 to TRBJ2-7; 10 bases align to TRBD1. J lost 5 bases, V lost 11 bases, and 9 bases had no gene match. This CDR3 is 13 amino acids long. The germline V gene has CDR1 MNHEY and CDR2 SVGAGI. The CDR3 protein is CALSGQGVHEQYF. The CDR3 DNA reads TGTGCCTTATCTGGACAGGGGGTCCACGAGCAGTACTTC.

DNA of the CDR3: TGTGCCAGCAGCCTAGGGGGGACTAATGAAAAACTGTTTTTT. Translating gives CASSLGGTNEKLFF. The rearrangement joins TRBV7-2 to TRBJ1-4; D possibly corresponds to TRBD1 (6 bases). V was shortened by 5 bases and J by 2 bases, with 9 bases between the two germline ends. Germline CDR1 and CDR2: SGHTA and FQGNSA. The CDR3 is 14 amino acids.

This clone was counted once. This chain connects TRBV2 to TRBJ2-1; 7 bases match TRBD2. CDR1 and CDR2 (germline): SNHLY, FYNNEI. The V segment lost 1 base and the J segment 8 bases; nucleotides outside the gene matches: 8. The CDR3 spans 15 residues. The CDR3 loop reads CASSEGQGGYYEQFF. The CDR3 DNA reads as TGTGCCAGCAGTGAAGGGCAGGGAGGGTACTATGAGCAGTTCTTC.

The chain links TRBV5-1 to TRBJ2-1, with TRBD1 identical over 9 bases. V was pared by 4 bases and J by 4 bases, with 9 bases of the junction left unmatched. The CDR3 covers 16 residues. Germline lookup yields CDR1 SGHRS and CDR2 YFSETQ. The CDR3 region has the DNA TGCGCCAGCAGCGACGCCGGGACAGGGTCTTACAATGAGCAGTTCTTC. It specifies CASSDAGTGSYNEQFF.